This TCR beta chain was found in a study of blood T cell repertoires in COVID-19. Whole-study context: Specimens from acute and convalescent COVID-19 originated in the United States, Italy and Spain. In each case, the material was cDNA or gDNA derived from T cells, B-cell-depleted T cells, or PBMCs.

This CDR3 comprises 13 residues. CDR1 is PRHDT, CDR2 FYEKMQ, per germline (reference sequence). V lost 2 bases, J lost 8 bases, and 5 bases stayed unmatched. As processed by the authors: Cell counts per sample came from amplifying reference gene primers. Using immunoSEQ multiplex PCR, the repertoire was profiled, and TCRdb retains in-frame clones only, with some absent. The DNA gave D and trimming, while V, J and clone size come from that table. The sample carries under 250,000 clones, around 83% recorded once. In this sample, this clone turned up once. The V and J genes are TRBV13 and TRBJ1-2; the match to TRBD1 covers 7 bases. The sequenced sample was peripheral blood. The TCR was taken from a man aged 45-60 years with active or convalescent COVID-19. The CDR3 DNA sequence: TGTGCCAGCAGCTTAAACAGGGGAGGCGGCTACACCTTC. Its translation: CASSLNRGGGYTF.